The present entry profiles one TCR beta chain with its context. These data come from a study of blood T cell repertoires in COVID-19. Study overall: T cells, B-cell-depleted T cells, or PBMCs supplied cDNA or gDNA.

Original data processing: Researchers report that nucleated cell counts were estimated from reference gene primer amplification. Repertoires were generated with immunoSEQ multiplex PCR, while TCRdb's copy carries only in-frame clones and drops some. V, J and clone size reflect that table, while D and trimming were determined from the DNA. The sample consists of around 480,000 clones, around 89% of them appearing once. Per germline, CDR1 LGHDT and CDR2 YNNKEL (reference sequence). Trimming took off 4 bases at V and 2 bases at J, with 8 bases between the two ends. The CDR3 runs 13 residues. This chain links TRBV3-1 (or the pseudogene TRBV3-2) with TRBJ1-2; D ambiguous. This TCR was sampled from a woman in her fifties or sixties with COVID-19, enrolled during active disease. The material sequenced was peripheral blood. The CDR3 is CASSPGSNYGYTF. The CDR3 nucleotides are TGTGCCAGCAGCCCAGGATCAAACTATGGCTACACCTTC.